The entry that follows covers one TCR beta chain sequence. The data originate from a study of siplizumab effects on memory and regulatory T cells. TCRdb's table, derived via immunoSEQ multiplex PCR, lists solely in-frame clones and lacks some. Of about 100,000 clones in the sample, nearly 95% were seen once. Sample: non-Treg CD4+ T cells sorted from blood. This sequence was found in a human donor in good health.

The CDR3 sequence: CASSPPAGRTRSYGYTF. As DNA, the CDR3 is TGTGCCAGCTCACCCCCAGCCGGGAGAACCAGATCCTATGGCTACACCTTC. The chain recombines TRBV18 with TRBJ1-2; D gene ambiguous. Germline V gene data show CDR1 as KGHSH and CDR2 as LQKENI. The CDR3 totals 17 residues. Trimming shortened V by 3 bases and J by 4 bases, and 21 bases separated the two germline ends.